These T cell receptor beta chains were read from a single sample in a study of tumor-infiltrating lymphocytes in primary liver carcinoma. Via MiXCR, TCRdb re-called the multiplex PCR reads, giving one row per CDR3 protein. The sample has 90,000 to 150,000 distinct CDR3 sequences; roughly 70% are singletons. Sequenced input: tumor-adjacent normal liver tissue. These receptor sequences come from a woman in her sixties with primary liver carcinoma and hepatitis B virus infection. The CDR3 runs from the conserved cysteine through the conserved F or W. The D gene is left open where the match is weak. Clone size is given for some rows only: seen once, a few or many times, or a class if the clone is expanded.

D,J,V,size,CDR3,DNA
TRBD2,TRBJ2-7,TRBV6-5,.,CASREAGGPSSSEQYF,TGTGCCTCCCGCGAGGCGGGAGGGCCCTCTTCCAGCGAGCAGTACTTC
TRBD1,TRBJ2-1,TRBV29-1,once,CSVEGTGSSYNVQFF,TGCAGCGTTGAAGGGACAGGAAGCTCCTACAATGTGCAATTCTTC
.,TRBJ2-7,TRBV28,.,CASSFLSRVYQQYF,TGTGCCAGCAGTTTTCTGAGCCGAGTCTACCAGCAGTACTTC
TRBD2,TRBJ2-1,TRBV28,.,CASSSTSKRTSLVNEQFF,TGTGCCAGCAGTTCAACCAGCAAGCGGACTAGTTTGGTCAATGAGCAGTTCTTC
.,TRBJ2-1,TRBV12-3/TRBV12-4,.,CAGSLLSYNEQFF,TGTGCAGGCAGCCTGCTAAGTTACAATGAGCAATTCTTC
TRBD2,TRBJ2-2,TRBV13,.,CASSLPRLADDTGELFF,TGTGCCAGCAGCTTACCTAGGCTAGCGGACGACACCGGGGAGCTGTTTTTT
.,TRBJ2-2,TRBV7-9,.,CARSLFTSSGTGELFF,TGTGCCAGGAGCTTATTCACTTCATCAGGCACCGGGGAGCTGTTTTTT
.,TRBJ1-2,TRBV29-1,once,CSVRRGVDGGYTF,TGCAGCGTCCGGAGAGGGGTCGATGGTGGCTACACCTTC
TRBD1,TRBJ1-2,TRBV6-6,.,CASSYGGQGEDGYTF,TGTGCCAGCAGCTACGGTGGACAGGGAGAGGATGGCTACACCTTC
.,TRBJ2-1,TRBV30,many,CAWSVVNEQFF,TGTGCCTGGAGTGTTGTCAATGAGCAGTTCTTC
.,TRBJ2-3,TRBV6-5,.,CASTRLSGSDTQYF,TGCGCCAGCACCAGATTATCTGGGTCAGATACGCAGTATTTT
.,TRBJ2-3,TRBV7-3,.,CASSRTPPTDTQYF,TGTGCCAGCAGCCGGACACCTCCCACAGATACGCAGTATTTT
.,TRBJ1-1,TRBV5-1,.,CASSYDENRGNTEALF,TGCGCCAGCAGCTACGACGAAAACCGCGGGAACACTGAAGCTTTATTT
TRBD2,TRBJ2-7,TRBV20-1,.,CSARYGLADPYEQYF,TGCAGTGCTAGATACGGACTAGCGGACCCCTACGAGCAGTACTTC
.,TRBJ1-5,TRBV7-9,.,CVSSLAGGNQPQHF,TGTGTCAGCAGCTTAGCGGGCGGGAATCAGCCCCAGCATTTT
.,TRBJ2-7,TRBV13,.,CASRLTTGEQYF,TGTGCCAGCAGGTTAACTACCGGTGAGCAGTACTTC
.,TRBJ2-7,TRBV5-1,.,CASSLGASWRDEQYF,TGCGCCAGCAGCTTGGGCGCTAGCTGGAGGGACGAGCAGTACTTC
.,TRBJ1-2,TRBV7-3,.,CASSQGMGYGYTF,TGTGCCAGCAGCCAGGGGATGGGGTATGGCTACACCTTC
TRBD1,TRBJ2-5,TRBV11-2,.,CASNFSRTGTPQYF,TGTGCCAGCAACTTCAGCAGGACAGGGACGCCCCAGTACTTC
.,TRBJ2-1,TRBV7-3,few,CASSAGSYNEQFF,TGTGCCAGCAGCGCGGGCTCCTACAATGAGCAGTTCTTC
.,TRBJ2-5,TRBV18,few,CASSPNLPPETQYF,TGTGCCAGCTCACCCAACCTACCGCCCGAGACCCAGTACTTC
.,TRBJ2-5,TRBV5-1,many,CASSRGMGPQETQYF,TGCGCCAGCAGCAGGGGAATGGGGCCACAAGAGACCCAGTACTTC
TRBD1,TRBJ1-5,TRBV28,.,CACSTRQGGNQPQHF,TGTGCCTGCAGTACGCGGCAGGGGGGCAATCAGCCCCAACATTTT
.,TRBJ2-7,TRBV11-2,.,CASSFDQLDTCEQYF,TGTGCCAGCAGCTTTGATCAACTAGATACCTGCGAGCAGTATTTC
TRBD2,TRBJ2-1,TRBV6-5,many,CASSTSGGIRYNEQFF,TGTGCCAGCAGCACTAGCGGGGGTATCCGGTACAATGAGCAGTTCTTC
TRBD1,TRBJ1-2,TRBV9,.,CASSVETGNGYTF,TGTGCCAGCAGCGTAGAGACAGGGAATGGCTACACCTTC
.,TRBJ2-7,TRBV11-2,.,CTISPWGQRSYEQYF,TGTACCATCAGCCCCTGGGGACAACGATCCTACGAGCAGTACTTC
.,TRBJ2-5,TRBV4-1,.,CASRPNQETQYF,TGCGCCAGCAGGCCCAACCAAGAGACCCAATACTTC
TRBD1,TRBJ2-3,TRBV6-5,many,CASSPGQGGTYSTDTQYF,TGTGCCAGCAGTCCCGGACAGGGCGGGACCTATAGCACAGATACGCAGTATTTT
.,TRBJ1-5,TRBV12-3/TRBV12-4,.,CAGSPTGNSNQPQHF,TGTGCCGGCAGTCCGACAGGCAATAGTAATCAGCCCCAGCATTTT
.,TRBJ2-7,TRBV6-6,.,CASSYSDLYEQYF,TGTGCCAGCAGTTACTCCGATCTATACGAGCAGTACTTC
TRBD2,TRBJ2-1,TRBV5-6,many,CASSLLVSGNYNEQFF,TGTGCCAGCAGCTTGCTGGTTAGCGGGAACTACAATGAGCAGTTCTTC
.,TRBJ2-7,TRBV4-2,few,CASSPTVGELYEQYF,TGTGCCAGCAGTCCCACGGTGGGGGAGCTTTACGAGCAGTACTTC
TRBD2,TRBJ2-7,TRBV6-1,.,CASSDIAGEGNEQYF,TGTGCCAGCAGTGATATTGCGGGAGAAGGCAACGAGCAGTACTTC
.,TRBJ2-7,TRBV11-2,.,CASGAAGVYEQYF,TGTGCCAGCGGCGCTGCTGGGGTCTACGAGCAGTACTTC
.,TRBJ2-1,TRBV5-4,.,CASSLAGTRDNEQFF,TGTGCCAGCAGCTTGGCCGGCACTAGAGACAATGAGCAGTTCTTC
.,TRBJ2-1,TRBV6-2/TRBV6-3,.,CASVRSPTGLTSDEQFF,TGTGCCAGCGTGAGAAGCCCGACCGGGCTAACGAGTGATGAGCAGTTCTTC
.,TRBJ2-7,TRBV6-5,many,CASSDGGQRYEQYF,TGTGCCAGCAGTGACGGGGGACAGCGCTACGAGCAGTACTTC
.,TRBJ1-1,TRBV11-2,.,CVSSLGGVDTEAFF,TGTGTCAGCAGTTTAGGGGGTGTGGACACTGAAGCTTTCTTT
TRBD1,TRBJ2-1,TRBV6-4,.,CVSTPFPGQGVNEQFF,TGTGTCAGCACCCCCTTTCCCGGACAGGGGGTTAATGAGCAGTTCTTC
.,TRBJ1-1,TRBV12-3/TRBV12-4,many,CASSSNRANTEAFF,TGTGCCAGCAGTTCAAACAGGGCGAACACTGAAGCTTTCTTT
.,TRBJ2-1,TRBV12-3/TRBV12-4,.,CASSLVDRAYDEQSF,TGTGCCAGCAGCTTGGTCGACAGAGCCTACGATGAGCAGTCCTTC
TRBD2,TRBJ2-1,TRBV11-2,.,CASSLAPLAGGYNEQFF,TGTGCCAGCAGCTTAGCCCCCCTAGCGGGAGGGTACAATGAGCAGTTCTTC
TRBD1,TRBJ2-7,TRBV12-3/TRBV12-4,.,CASSHIQGAAQYF,TGTGCAAGCAGCCATATACAGGGGGCTGCGCAGTACTTC
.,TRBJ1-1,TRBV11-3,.,CASSPPRGMDTEAFF,TGTGCCAGCAGCCCCCCGCGGGGCATGGACACTGAAGCTTTCTTT
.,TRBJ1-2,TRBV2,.,CGSSVKGGYGYTF,TGTGGCAGCAGTGTGAAGGGGGGCTATGGCTACACCTTC
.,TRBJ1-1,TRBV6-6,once,CAGSYTGQTDAFF,TGTGCCGGCAGTTACACCGGACAGACTGATGCTTTCTTT
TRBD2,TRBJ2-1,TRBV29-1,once,CSAFIWGTSGRGNEQFF,TGCAGCGCCTTCATCTGGGGAACTAGCGGGAGAGGCAATGAGCAGTTCTTC
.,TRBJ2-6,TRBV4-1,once,CTSSGDTLPSGANVLTF,TGTACCAGCAGCGGGGACACGCTTCCCTCTGGGGCCAACGTCCTGACTTTC
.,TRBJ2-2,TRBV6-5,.,CASNYSTALGELVF,TGTGCCAGCAATTACTCGACGGCGCTCGGAGAGCTGGTTTTT
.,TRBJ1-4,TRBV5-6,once,CASSLAVASIGKLFF,TGTGCCAGCAGCTTGGCGGTGGCGTCGATTGGAAAACTGTTTTTT
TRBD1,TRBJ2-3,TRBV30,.,CAWSDSAGGYQPQYF,TGTGCCTGGAGTGATTCGGCAGGGGGTTATCAGCCTCAGTATTTT
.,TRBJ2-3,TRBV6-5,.,CASSPRLADTQYF,TGTGCCAGCAGCCCCCGACTTGCAGATACGCAGTATTTT